These 32 T cell receptor beta chains were all obtained from the same sample, sequenced in a study of CD8+ T cells in alopecia areata. It was cDNA, reverse transcribed from extracted RNA, that served as the sequencing template. TCRdb's table, derived via immunoSEQ multiplex PCR, lists solely in-frame clones and lacks some. This table holds some 120,000 clones with no singletons; the top ten claim 15% to 20%. Sequences were obtained from lesional skin. The receptors were gathered from a C3H/HeJ mouse with alopecia areata. The mice in this strain carry MHC haplotype H2-k.

On this clone itself: These gene names are mouse names. Read sequence stops 4 residues before the CDR3 end, and the germline J gene provides the missing end. The chain carries TRBV13-2 and TRBJ2-7; D is unresolved. Trimming pared 0 bases from V and 0 bases from J, leaving 7 bases between. The CDR3 spans 14 residues. Germline assignment: CDR1 NNHNN and CDR2 SYGAGS (reference sequence). The sequenced part of the CDR3 DNA is TGTGCCAGCGGTGATGCGACACCCTCCTAT. Residues: CASGDATPSY. The whole CDR3 sequence reads CASGDATPSYEQYF.

Regarding this clone: Mouse germline and gene names are used. The observed sequence ends 4 residues before the CDR3 terminus, with the missing tail filled in from the germline J gene. V gene TRBV13-3 combines with J gene TRBJ2-1; 7 bases align to TRBD1. Germline V gene lookup returns CDR1 NNHDY and CDR2 SYVADS. This CDR3 has 14 residues. CDR3 sequence reads: CASSMTGLGAEQFF. CDR3 DNA, as far as it was read: TGTGCCAGCAGTATGACAGGGTTGGGGGCT.

This clone was counted many times. Gene names and germline match the mouse. The CDR3 end falls 4 residues outside the read, so it is completed with the germline J gene. This chain uses TRBV17 with TRBJ2-3, with 8 nucleotides matching TRBD2. Germline V gene lookup returns CDR1 MNHDT and CDR2 YYDKIL. This CDR3 spans 15 amino acids. V was pared by 1 base and J by 1 base, with 1 base of the junction left unmatched. The CDR3 DNA, read in part, is TGTGCTAGCAGTAGAGCGGGACTGGGTGCAGAA. It translates to CASSRAGLGAE. From start to end, the CDR3 is CASSRAGLGAETLYF.

This clone turned up a few times. All gene names here are mouse names. The read halts 4 residues ahead of the CDR3 end, with the missing end drawn from the germline J gene. The chain uses TRBV13-3 and TRBJ2-5; 8 nucleotides line up with TRBD2. CDR3 length: 14 residues. Germline V gene data show CDR1 as NNHDY and CDR2 as SYVADS. The CDR3: CASSERGGADTQYF. The CDR3 bases that were read are TGTGCCAGCAGTGAAAGGGGGGGCGCGGAC.

The table lists this clone with a few counts. The gene symbols are mouse symbols. The CDR3 goes on 4 residues after the read ends, and that part is filled in from the germline J gene. Other nucleotide sequences in the sample specify the same CDR3. The chain is built from TRBV13-1 and TRBJ2-1, with TRBD1 matching 10 bases. Germline V gene lookup returns CDR1 NSHNY and CDR2 SYGAGN. The CDR3 loop spans 12 amino acids. CDR3 bases read: TGTGCCAGCAGGGACAGGGGGGCT. Translating it yields CASRDRGA. The CDR3 as a whole reads CASRDRGAEQFF.

Regarding this clone: At residue 12, the DNA translation does not agree with TCRdb's protein; the protein displayed here is the one encoded by the DNA. The germline and genes are mouse ones. The read stops 3 residues short of the end of the CDR3; the missing end is completed from the germline J gene. The chain joins TRBV19 to TRBJ1-3, with 7 positions matching TRBD1. CDR1 and CDR2 (germline): FNHDT, SITEND (reference sequence). After removal of 5 bases from V and 2 bases from J, the junction contained 7 bases not matched to a gene. The CDR3 consists of 15 residues. CDR3 DNA (partial): TGTGCCAGCAGCCACCCCGGACAGGCTGGAAATACG. As protein: CASSHPGQAGNT. The entire CDR3 protein reads CASSHPGQAGNTLYF.

Comments on this clone: These gene names are mouse names. The observed sequence ends 4 residues before the CDR3 terminus, with the missing tail filled in from the germline J gene. The chain is built from TRBV30 and TRBJ2-5; 7 bases align to TRBD1. Germline V CDR1 and CDR2: SQVVS, ANEGSEA. V gave up 3 bases and J gave up 3 bases; unmatched junction bases: 3. The CDR3 totals 13 residues. The CDR3 DNA, read in part, is TGTAGTTCTAGTCGGGACAGACAAGAC. Amino acids: CSSSRDRQD. The full CDR3 protein reads CSSSRDRQDTQYF.

Of note for this clone: Gene names denote mouse genes. The missing CDR3 end, 4 residues past where the read stops, is filled in from the germline J gene. The chain has TRBV13-3 and TRBJ1-4, with TRBD1 matching 8 bases. CDR1 is NNHDY, CDR2 SYVADS, per germline. CDR3 size: 14 residues. The CDR3 loop is CASSARGPLERLFF. Incomplete CDR3 DNA: TGTGCCAGCAGTGCCAGGGGGCCCCTCGAA.

Note on this clone: Genes and germline come from the mouse. The CDR3 is cut off 4 residues early in the read; its end comes from the germline J gene. The chain combines TRBV19 with TRBJ2-4, with 8 bases fitting TRBD2. Germline V gene data show CDR1 as FNHDT and CDR2 as SITEND (reference sequence). V shed 2 bases and J 3 bases; nucleotides not matched to a gene: 5. The CDR3 length is 15 residues. The CDR3 sequence: CASSINSGGQNTLYF. Incomplete CDR3 DNA: TGTGCCAGCAGTATTAACTCTGGGGGGCAAAAC.

In its sample, this clone was seen a few times. The protein TCRdb lists differs from the translation of the DNA at residue 12; the protein given here is translated from the DNA itself. The genes and germline here are from mouse. The CDR3 sequence is CASGDGTGYNSPLYF. The sequenced part of the CDR3 DNA is TGTGCCAGCGGTGATGGGACAGGGTATAATTCGCCC. The rearrangement links TRBV13-2 to TRBJ1-6; 8 positions match TRBD1. The read gets to within 3 residues of the CDR3 end, and the germline J gene fills in the rest. TRBJ1-6 is identified as an open reading frame with a role that is uncertain. CDR3 length equals 15 residues. In germline, CDR1 is NNHNN, CDR2 SYGAGS (reference sequence). After removal of 0 bases from V and 4 bases from J, the junction contained 0 bases not matched to a gene.

Regarding this clone: The genes are named according to mouse. The read ends 4 residues before the CDR3 terminus; that terminus is restored from the germline J gene. V gene TRBV13-1 combines with J gene TRBJ2-4, with 7 bases lining up with TRBD1. The CDR3 sequence is 15 residues long. Germline trimming cut 1 base from V and 0 bases from J; bases unmatched to any gene: 2. Germline V gene data show CDR1 as NSHNY and CDR2 as SYGAGN. The CDR3 protein is CASSDYRGSQNTLYF. The sequenced part of the CDR3 DNA is TGTGCCAGCAGTGATTACAGGGGAAGTCAAAAC.

Of note for this clone: Gene names follow the mouse nomenclature. CDR3 sequence reads: CALQGANTEVFF. The covered CDR3 bases are TGTGCCTTACAGGGGGCAAACACA. The chain links TRBV19 to TRBJ1-1, with TRBD1 identical over 8 bases. The CDR3 end lies 4 residues beyond the end of the read and is filled in from the germline J gene. CDR3 size: 12 residues. In germline, CDR1 is FNHDT, CDR2 SITEND (reference sequence). The junction had 2 bases not matched to a gene; V was cut back by 10 bases and J by 0 bases.

About this clone: Gene and germline names: mouse. The read stops 4 residues short of the end of the CDR3; the missing end is completed from the germline J gene. The rearrangement links TRBV13-1 to TRBJ2-1, with 10 bases matching TRBD2. Germline V gives CDR1 NSHNY, CDR2 SYGAGN. The CDR3 loop spans 13 amino acids. The V segment lost 5 bases and the J segment 5 bases; nucleotides outside the gene matches: 1. The chain's CDR3 is CASRTGGDAEQFF. The CDR3 DNA, read in part, is TGTGCCAGCAGAACTGGGGGGGATGCT.

This clone has just a few counts. Each gene name is a mouse one. The read halts 4 residues ahead of the CDR3 end, with the missing end drawn from the germline J gene. The sample carries other DNA sequences with the same CDR3. V is TRBV1 and J is TRBJ2-3, with D possibly TRBD1 on 5 matching bases. The germline CDR1 and CDR2 sequences are NSQYPW and LRSPGD (reference sequence). V dropped 0 bases and J dropped 4 bases, with 8 bases sitting between them. This CDR3 contains 14 residues. This CDR3 is CTCSADQGPETLYF. The covered CDR3 bases are TGCACCTGCAGTGCAGATCAGGGCCCAGAA.

As for this clone: Germline and genes: mouse. The read comes to an end 4 residues before the CDR3 does, leaving the germline J gene to fill in the end. The rearrangement links TRBV13-3 to TRBJ1-2, with 9 bases matching TRBD1. The V segment lost 5 bases and the J segment 4 bases; nucleotides outside the gene matches: 9. Germline V lookup: CDR1 NNHDY, CDR2 SYVADS. The CDR3 extends over 15 amino acids. The sequenced part of the CDR3 DNA is TGTGCCAGCAGGGCCGGGACAGGGATGGGCTCC. Translated: CASRAGTGMGS. From start to end, the CDR3 is CASRAGTGMGSDYTF.

This clone turned up a few times. Here the gene names and germline are mouse. Read coverage stops 4 residues before the CDR3 terminus; the germline J gene supplies the remainder. The chain is built from TRBV13-3 and TRBJ1-4; D might be TRBD1 (6 bases). Trimming removed 5 bases from V and 3 bases from J, with 11 bases in between. Germline V gene sequence: CDR1 NNHDY, CDR2 SYVADS. The CDR3 is 14 residues long. Here the CDR3 reads CASSPRGANERLFF. CDR3 DNA (partial): TGTGCCAGCAGCCCCAGGGGAGCCAACGAA. The variable domain in full, with the rest retrieved from reference TRBV13-3 and TRBJ1-4, is EAAVTQSPRSKVAVTGGKVTLSCHQTNNHDYMYWYRQDTGHGLRLIHYSYVADSTEKGDIPDGYKASRPSQENFSLILELASLSQTAVYFCASSPRGANERLFFGHGTKLSVL.

This clone came up a few times. The listed genes are named as in mouse. The DNA read from the CDR3 is TGTGCAAGCAGCTTAGAGCCGGGACAGGGATACACCGGG. Its translation: CASSLEPGQGYTG. From start to end, the CDR3 is CASSLEPGQGYTGQLYF. The chain carries TRBV16 and TRBJ2-2; TRBD1 agrees at 9 bases. The read finishes 4 residues shy of the CDR3 end, and the germline J gene is used to complete it. The germline V gene has CDR1 SGHSA and CDR2 FRNQAP. This CDR3 has 17 residues. The trim removed 0 bases at V and 3 bases at J, leaving 5 bases unmatched.

With respect to this clone: Gene names and germline match the mouse. The read stops 4 residues short of the end of the CDR3; the missing end is completed from the germline J gene. The genes are TRBV13-3 and TRBJ2-5; 9 positions match TRBD2. V lost 3 bases and J lost 2; bases outside the gene matches: 7. Germline CDR1 is NNHDY and CDR2 is SYVADS. The CDR3 runs 16 residues. The sequenced CDR3 bases are TGTGCCAGCAGTGGACTGGGGGCCTTTGGCCAAGAC. Translated, it gives CASSGLGAFGQD. The full CDR3 sequence reads CASSGLGAFGQDTQYF.

This clone was picked up many times. Mouse gene names apply. The read comes to an end 4 residues before the CDR3 does, leaving the germline J gene to fill in the end. The V and J genes are TRBV19 and TRBJ1-1, with TRBD1 identical over 11 bases. The CDR3 totals 14 residues. The V gene's germline CDR1 is FNHDT and CDR2 SITEND (reference sequence). With V trimmed by 2 bases and J by 3 bases, 0 bases remained unmatched. The CDR3 bases that were read are TGTGCCAGCAGTATGGACAGGGGGCACACA. Protein product: CASSMDRGHT. The full CDR3 sequence reads CASSMDRGHTEVFF.

Turning to this clone: Mouse names are used for the genes. The CDR3 is cut off 4 residues early in the read; its end comes from the germline J gene. The genes are TRBV17 and TRBJ2-3, with TRBD1 as a possible D gene (6 bases). CDR3 length equals 15 residues. Germline CDR1 reads MNHDT; CDR2 reads YYDKIL. Trimming pared 3 bases from V and 3 bases from J, leaving 13 bases between. CDR3 in amino acids: CASSSAGARAETLYF. The part of the CDR3 DNA that was read is TGTGCTAGCAGTAGTGCAGGGGCGCGAGCAGAA.

The table lists this clone with a few counts. Each gene name is a mouse one. Read sequence stops 4 residues before the CDR3 end, and the germline J gene provides the missing end. The chain carries TRBV1 and TRBJ2-3; D is possibly TRBD1 (5 bases). The CDR3 sequence is 14 residues long. The germline V gene has CDR1 NSQYPW and CDR2 LRSPGD (reference sequence). Here the CDR3 reads CTCSVPGRGETLYF. The covered CDR3 bases are TGCACCTGCAGTGTGCCAGGGAGGGGAGAA.

This clone was counted only a few times. Here the gene names and germline are mouse. The read stops 4 residues short of the end of the CDR3; the missing end is completed from the germline J gene. The V call is TRBV31, the J call TRBJ2-3; 11 bases are a match to TRBD2. Per germline, CDR1 GKSSPN and CDR2 SITVG. CDR3 size: 13 residues. J lost 3 bases, V lost 5 bases, and 1 base had no gene match. The CDR3 spells CAWGLGGAETLYF. The sequenced CDR3 bases are TGTGCCTGGGGACTGGGGGGAGCAGAA.

In this sample, this clone turned up a few times. Genes and germline come from the mouse. The DNA ends 4 residues before the CDR3 does, and the rest of the CDR3 is filled in from the germline J gene. This rearrangement joins TRBV13-3 to TRBJ2-3; 10 nucleotides agree with TRBD2. The junction had 6 bases not matched to a gene; V was cut back by 2 bases and J by 3 bases. Germline CDR1 NNHDY, CDR2 SYVADS. The CDR3 spans 16 residues. The DNA read from the CDR3 is TGTGCCAGCAGTGAGGGGACTGGGGTTGGAGCAGAA. This codes for CASSEGTGVGAE. The CDR3 in full is CASSEGTGVGAETLYF.

This clone has ten or more counts. A much bigger clone sits one base away, suggesting this may be a read error. Any gene name here is a mouse gene name. The read terminates 4 residues before the CDR3 end, so the remaining end is supplied by the germline J gene. The chain couples TRBV13-3 to TRBJ2-2, with 8 bases fitting TRBD1. The CDR3 contains 14 residues. Trimming at V came to 4 bases and at J to 1 base, leaving 0 bases not matched to a gene. Germline-derived CDR1 and CDR2 are NNHDY and SYVADS. The CDR3 loop is CASSTGGNTGQLYF. The part of the CDR3 DNA that was read is TGTGCCAGCAGTACAGGGGGAAACACCGGG.

This clone was detected only a few times. TCRdb's protein and the DNA translation differ at residue 11; the protein here comes from the DNA. Gene names and germline refer to mouse. Read sequence stops 3 residues before the CDR3 end, and the germline J gene provides the missing end. The genes are TRBV19 and TRBJ1-3, with D possibly TRBD1 on 5 matching bases. CDR3 length: 14 amino acids. V dropped 1 base and J dropped 4 bases, with 9 bases sitting between them. Germline V gene lookup returns CDR1 FNHDT and CDR2 SITEND (reference sequence). The part of the CDR3 DNA that was read is TGTGCCAGCAGTATAATAGGGGTCGGAAATACG. Translating it yields CASSIIGVGNT. In full, the CDR3 reads CASSIIGVGNTLYF.

Comments on this clone: Mouse germline and gene names are used. The CDR3 spells CASSGQGANTGQLYF. The CDR3 DNA, read in part, is TGTGCTAGCAGTGGACAGGGGGCGAACACCGGG. This chain links TRBV17 with TRBJ2-2, with TRBD1 matching 11 bases. The read ends 4 residues early relative to the CDR3; the germline J gene fills the gap. The V gene end was trimmed by 5 bases and the J gene end by 2 bases; junction bases not matched to a gene: 1. Germline V lookup: CDR1 MNHDT, CDR2 YYDKIL. The CDR3 is made up of 15 amino acids.

This clone was recorded a few times. Mouse germline and gene names are used. The read ends 4 residues early relative to the CDR3; the germline J gene fills the gap. This chain connects TRBV1 to TRBJ2-7; TRBD1 aligns across 7 bases. CDR1 and CDR2 from the germline V gene are NSQYPW and LRSPGD (reference sequence). The CDR3 contains 13 residues. The covered CDR3 bases are TGCACCTGCAGTGACAGGGGAGAGGAT. Translated, it gives CTCSDRGED. The whole CDR3 sequence reads CTCSDRGEDEQYF. Filled out from reference TRBV1 and TRBJ2-7, the complete variable domain reads VTLLEQNPRWRLVPRGQAVNLRCILKNSQYPWMSWYQQDLQKQLQWLFTLRSPGDKEVKSLPGADYLATRVTDTELRLQVANMSQGRTLYCTCSDRGEDEQYFGPGTRLTVL.

Note on this clone: All gene names here are mouse names. The read ends 4 residues before the CDR3 terminus; that terminus is restored from the germline J gene. The chain carries TRBV1 and TRBJ2-1; 9 bases are a match to TRBD1. The CDR3 contains 14 residues. Germline V gene lookup returns CDR1 NSQYPW and CDR2 LRSPGD (reference sequence). Trimming took 1 base from V and 6 from J; bases not matched to a gene: 1. Here the CDR3 reads CTCSAVQGAAEQFF. The sequenced CDR3 bases are TGCACCTGCAGTGCAGTACAGGGGGCTGCT.

Worth noting for this clone: Gene names refer to mouse genes. Coverage ceases 4 residues before the CDR3 finishes, and the germline J gene fills in the end. The chain carries TRBV13-1 and TRBJ2-3; D is possibly TRBD1 (6 bases). This CDR3 has 17 amino acids. The germline V gene has CDR1 NSHNY and CDR2 SYGAGN. V lost 0 bases, J lost 1 base, and 15 bases lay in between. This chain's CDR3 is CASSDAGRGGGAETLYF. The CDR3 bases that were read are TGTGCCAGCAGTGATGCGGGCAGGGGAGGGGGTGCAGAA.

This clone turned up a few times. Here the gene names and germline are mouse. The read ends 4 residues before the CDR3 terminus; that terminus is restored from the germline J gene. The chain recombines TRBV13-1 with TRBJ2-1; 8 positions agree with TRBD1. V dropped 1 base and J dropped 5; count of bases not matched to a gene: 5. CDR3 size: 15 residues. Germline V gene data show CDR1 as NSHNY and CDR2 as SYGAGN. CDR3 residues: CASSDRAGGNAEQFF. CDR3 DNA (partial): TGTGCCAGCAGTGATAGGGCAGGGGGCAATGCT.

Concerning this clone itself: Gene names and germline match the mouse. From the germline J gene comes the end of the CDR3, since the read stops 4 residues before it. The V call is TRBV19, the J call TRBJ2-7; the D gene is possibly TRBD1 (6 bases). Germline V lookup: CDR1 FNHDT, CDR2 SITEND (reference sequence). The CDR3 is 13 amino acids. CDR3 sequence: CASTSDRKYEQYF. Incomplete CDR3 DNA: TGTGCCAGCACCTCGGACAGAAAATAT.

With regard to this clone: Genes and germline are mouse. The CDR3 extends 4 residues past the end of the read, so its final part is completed from the germline J gene. The gene calls are TRBV13-1 and TRBJ2-1; 8 bases map to TRBD2. CDR3 length equals 16 residues. Trimming removed 0 bases from V and 4 bases from J; junction bases left unmatched: 6. Germline V gene data show CDR1 as NSHNY and CDR2 as SYGAGN. CDR3 residues: CASSDALWGEYAEQFF. The sequenced part of the CDR3 DNA is TGTGCCAGCAGTGATGCACTCTGGGGGGAGTATGCT.